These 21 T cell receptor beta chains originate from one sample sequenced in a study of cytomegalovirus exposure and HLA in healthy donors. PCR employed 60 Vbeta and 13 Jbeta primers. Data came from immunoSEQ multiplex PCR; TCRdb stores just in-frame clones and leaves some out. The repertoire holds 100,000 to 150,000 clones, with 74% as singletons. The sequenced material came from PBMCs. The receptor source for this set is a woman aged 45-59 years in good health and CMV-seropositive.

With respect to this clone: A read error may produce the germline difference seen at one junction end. The CDR3 sequence: CASRATVNYGYTF. DNA for the CDR3: TGTGCCAGCAGGGCGACAGTTAACTATGGCTACACTTTC. V and J are TRBV28 and TRBJ1-2, with D tentatively TRBD1 (5 bases). The CDR3 extends over 13 amino acids. Germline CDR1 MDHEN, CDR2 SYDVKM.

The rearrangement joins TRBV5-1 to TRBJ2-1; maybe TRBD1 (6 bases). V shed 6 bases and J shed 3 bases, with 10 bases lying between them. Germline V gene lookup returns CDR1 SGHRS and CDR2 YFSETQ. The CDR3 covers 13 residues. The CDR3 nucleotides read TGCGCCAGCACGGAACAGGGCTACAATGAGCAGTTCTTC. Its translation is CASTEQGYNEQFF.

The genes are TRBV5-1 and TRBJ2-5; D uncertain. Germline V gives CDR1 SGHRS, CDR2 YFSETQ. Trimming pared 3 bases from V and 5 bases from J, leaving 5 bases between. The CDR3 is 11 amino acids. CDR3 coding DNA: TGCGCCAGCAGCTCCGGGGAGACCCAGTACTTC. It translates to CASSSGETQYF.

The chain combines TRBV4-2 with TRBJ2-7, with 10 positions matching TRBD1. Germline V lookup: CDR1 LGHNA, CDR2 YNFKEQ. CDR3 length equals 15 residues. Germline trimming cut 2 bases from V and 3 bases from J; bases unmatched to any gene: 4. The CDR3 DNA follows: TGTGCCAGCAGCCAAACCGGGACAGGGGTCTACGAGCAGTACTTC. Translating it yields CASSQTGTGVYEQYF.

CDR3 in amino acids: CASGQHTEAFF. The CDR3 DNA sequence: TGTGCCAGCGGACAGCACACTGAAGCTTTCTTT. The chain couples TRBV5-8 to TRBJ1-1; D is perhaps TRBD1 (6 bases). The CDR3 is 11 amino acids. CDR1 and CDR2 from the germline V gene are SGHTS and YDEGEE. V lost 7 bases to trimming and J lost 3 bases, with 7 bases between them.

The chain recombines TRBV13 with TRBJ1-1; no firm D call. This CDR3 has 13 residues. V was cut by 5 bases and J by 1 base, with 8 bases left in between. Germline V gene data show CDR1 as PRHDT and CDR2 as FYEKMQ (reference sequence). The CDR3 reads CASSIVRNTEAFF. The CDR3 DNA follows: TGTGCCAGCAGCATCGTTAGGAACACTGAAGCTTTCTTT.

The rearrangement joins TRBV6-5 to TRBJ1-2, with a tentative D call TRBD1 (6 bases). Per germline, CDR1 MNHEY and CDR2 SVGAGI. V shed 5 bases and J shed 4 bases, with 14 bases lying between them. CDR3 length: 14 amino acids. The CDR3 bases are TGTGCCAGCAGTCGAACAGGGACCGGCTATGGCTACACCTTC. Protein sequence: CASSRTGTGYGYTF.

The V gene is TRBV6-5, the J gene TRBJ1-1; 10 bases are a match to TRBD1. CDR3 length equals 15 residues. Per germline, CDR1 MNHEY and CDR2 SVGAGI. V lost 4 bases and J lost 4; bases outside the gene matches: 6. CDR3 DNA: TGTGCCAGCAGTTCATCCAGGACAGGGGGCACTGAAGCTTTCTTT. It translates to CASSSSRTGGTEAFF.

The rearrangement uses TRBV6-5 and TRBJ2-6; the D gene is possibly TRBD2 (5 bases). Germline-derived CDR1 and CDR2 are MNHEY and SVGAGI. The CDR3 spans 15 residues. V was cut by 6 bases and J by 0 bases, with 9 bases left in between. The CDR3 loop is CASRLGSSGANVLTF. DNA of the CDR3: TGTGCCAGCAGATTGGGGAGCTCTGGGGCCAACGTCCTGACTTTC.

The CDR3: CASSFELSGGVGEQYF. Written as DNA, the CDR3 is TGTGCCAGCAGCTTTGAATTATCGGGGGGGGTGGGCGAGCAGTACTTC. The V gene is TRBV5-8, the J gene TRBJ2-7, with 8 bases lining up with TRBD2. V was pared by 2 bases and J by 6 bases, with 13 bases of the junction left unmatched. The CDR3 is 16 amino acids. CDR1 and CDR2 (germline): SGHTS, YDEGEE.

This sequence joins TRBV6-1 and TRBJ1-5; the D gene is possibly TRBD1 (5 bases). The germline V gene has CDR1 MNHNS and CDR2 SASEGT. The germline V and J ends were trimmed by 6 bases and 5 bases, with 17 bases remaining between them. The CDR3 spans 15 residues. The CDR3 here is CASSRTGTGDQPQHF. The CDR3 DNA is TGTGCCAGCAGCCGAACCGGGACTGGAGATCAGCCCCAGCATTTT.

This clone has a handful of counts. The CDR3 DNA is TGTGCCAGCAGTGGCAGACAGGGGGCGGAGACCCAGTACTTC. Its translation: CASSGRQGAETQYF. The rearrangement joins TRBV6-6 to TRBJ2-5; 10 bases map to TRBD1. This CDR3 region has 14 residues. The V gene end was trimmed by 5 bases and the J gene end by 5 bases; junction bases not matched to a gene: 5. Germline assignment: CDR1 MNHNY and CDR2 SVGAGI (reference sequence).

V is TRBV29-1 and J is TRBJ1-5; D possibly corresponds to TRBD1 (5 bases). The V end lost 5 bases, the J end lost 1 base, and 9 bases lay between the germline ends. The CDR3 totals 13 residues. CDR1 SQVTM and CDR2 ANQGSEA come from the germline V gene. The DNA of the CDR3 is TGCAGCGTTTCGGCAGGGAGCAATCAGCCCCAGCATTTT. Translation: CSVSAGSNQPQHF.

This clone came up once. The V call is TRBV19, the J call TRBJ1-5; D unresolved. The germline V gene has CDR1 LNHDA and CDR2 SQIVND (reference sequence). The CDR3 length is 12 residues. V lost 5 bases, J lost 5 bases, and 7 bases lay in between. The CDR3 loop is CASSPHDQPQHF. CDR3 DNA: TGTGCCAGTAGTCCCCATGATCAGCCCCAGCATTTT. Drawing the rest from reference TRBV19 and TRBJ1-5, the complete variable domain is DGGITQSPKYLFRKEGQNVTLSCEQNLNHDAMYWYRQDPGQGLRLIYYSQIVNDFQKGDIAEGYSVSREKKESFPLTVTSAQKNPTAFYLCASSPHDQPQHFGDGTRLSIL.

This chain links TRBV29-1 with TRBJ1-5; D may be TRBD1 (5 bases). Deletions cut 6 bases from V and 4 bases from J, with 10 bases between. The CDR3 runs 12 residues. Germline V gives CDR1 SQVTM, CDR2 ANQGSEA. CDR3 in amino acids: CSVQGSNQPQHF. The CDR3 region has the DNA TGCAGCGTGCAGGGATCGAATCAGCCCCAGCATTTT.

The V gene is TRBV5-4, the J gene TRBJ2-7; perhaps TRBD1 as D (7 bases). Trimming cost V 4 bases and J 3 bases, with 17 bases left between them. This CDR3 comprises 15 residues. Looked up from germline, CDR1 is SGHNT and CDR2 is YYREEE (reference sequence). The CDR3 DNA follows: TGTGCCAGCAGCCGTAGGACAGGCGGGGACTACGAGCAGTACTTC. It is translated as CASSRRTGGDYEQYF.

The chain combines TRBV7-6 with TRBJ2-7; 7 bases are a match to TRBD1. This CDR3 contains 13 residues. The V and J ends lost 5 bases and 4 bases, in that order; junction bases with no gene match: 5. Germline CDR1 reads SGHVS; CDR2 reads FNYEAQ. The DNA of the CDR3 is TGTGCCAGCAGCCTATCGACAGGGTACGAGCAGTACTTC. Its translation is CASSLSTGYEQYF.

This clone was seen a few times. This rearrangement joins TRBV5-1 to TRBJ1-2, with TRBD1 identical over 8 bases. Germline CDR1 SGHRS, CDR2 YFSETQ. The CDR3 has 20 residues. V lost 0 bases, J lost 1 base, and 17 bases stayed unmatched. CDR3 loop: CASSLVGGTGRLPYNYGYTF. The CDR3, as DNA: TGCGCCAGCAGCTTGGTTGGCGGGACAGGTCGGCTCCCGTATAACTATGGCTACACCTTC.

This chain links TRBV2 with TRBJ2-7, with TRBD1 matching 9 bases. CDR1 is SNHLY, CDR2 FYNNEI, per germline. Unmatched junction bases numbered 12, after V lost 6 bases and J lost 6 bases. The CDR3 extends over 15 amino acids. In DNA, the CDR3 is TGTGCCAGCAGCAAGGCCGGGACAGGGAACCTCGAGCAGTACTTC. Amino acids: CASSKAGTGNLEQYF.

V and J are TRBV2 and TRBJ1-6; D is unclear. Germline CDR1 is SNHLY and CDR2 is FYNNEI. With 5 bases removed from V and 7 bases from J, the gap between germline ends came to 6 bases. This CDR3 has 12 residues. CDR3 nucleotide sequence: TGTGCCAGCAGTCAGGAAAATTCACCCCTCCACTTT. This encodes CASSQENSPLHF.

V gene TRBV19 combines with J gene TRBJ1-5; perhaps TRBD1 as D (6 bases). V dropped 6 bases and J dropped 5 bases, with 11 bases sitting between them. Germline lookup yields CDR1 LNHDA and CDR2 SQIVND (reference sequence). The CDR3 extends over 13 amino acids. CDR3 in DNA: TGTGCCAGTAGGGACAGTCCTTATCAGCCCCAGCATTTT. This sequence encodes CASRDSPYQPQHF.